A selection of T cell receptor beta chains follows, all from one sample in a study of T cells in localized non-small cell lung cancer. TCRdb's copy holds only in-frame clones and misses some; the assay was immunoSEQ multiplex PCR. This sample has about 12,000 clones, with 83% found just once. The material sequenced was peripheral blood, taken before any cancer treatment. These receptors originate from a male donor at least 60 years old with stage I lung adenocarcinoma. CDR3s include the opening cysteine and the closing phenylalanine or tryptophan. The order of the fields is V gene, J gene, CDR3 protein.

>TRBV11-2|TRBJ2-1
CASSFRTSGEKEQFF
>TRBV27|TRBJ2-1
CASSPGRLAQFF
>TRBV6-1|TRBJ2-7
CASNQREKSKQYF
>TRBV6-5|TRBJ2-5
CASNRVGETQYF
>TRBV7-2|TRBJ2-3
CASSLAPRPRVDTQYF
>TRBV5-5|TRBJ1-4
CASSLAGPNEKLFF
>TRBV2|TRBJ1-1
CASRGQGVVSTEAFF
>TRBV10-3|TRBJ2-3
CANKAESSTDTQYF
>TRBV2|TRBJ2-2
CASSEDLGLAGGKVFF
>TRBV11-3|TRBJ2-7
CASSFGGGDEQYF
>TRBV5-1|TRBJ2-1
CASSLGDSLQEQFF
>TRBV5-6|TRBJ2-7
CASSWDRLASYEQYF
>TRBV2|TRBJ2-3
CASSGHRGRAGLTDTQYF
>TRBV18|TRBJ1-1
CASSPDRAEAFF
>TRBV30|TRBJ1-2
CAWRASTGTEFNYGYTF
>TRBV11-3|TRBJ2-1
CASSLGLLADGGNEQFF
>TRBV28|TRBJ1-3
CASSFSGAYGNTIYF
>TRBV28|TRBJ2-7
CASSQAPFYEQYF
>TRBV28|TRBJ1-3
CATRQWTSGNTIYF
>TRBV2|TRBJ2-1
CASSSGMGEQFF
>TRBV5-1|TRBJ1-2
CASKVEVGDYGYTF